One TCR beta chain is described in this entry. The data were produced by immunoSEQ multiplex PCR, yet TCRdb's version contains in-frame clones alone and is incomplete. The sample includes roughly 23,000 clones, around 86% of them seen just once. The source of the sample is a study of sequential checkpoint blockade in melanoma. Germline V gene lookup returns CDR1 SNHLY and CDR2 FYNNEI. V lost 6 bases, J lost 7 bases, and 7 bases stayed unmatched. The CDR3 is 14 residues long. Stated treatment: randomized to nivolumab then ipilimumab (arm A) or the reverse (arm B). The rearrangement joins TRBV2 to TRBJ2-7, with 12 bases identical to TRBD2. Source: CD8+ T cells sorted from blood (inferred from file names), taken from a patient given nivolumab and ipilimumab in sequence. The sequence came from a human donor with melanoma. The CDR3 is CASSTTSGSWEQYF. In nucleotides, the CDR3 is TGTGCCAGCAGCACGACTAGCGGGAGCTGGGAGCAGTACTTC.